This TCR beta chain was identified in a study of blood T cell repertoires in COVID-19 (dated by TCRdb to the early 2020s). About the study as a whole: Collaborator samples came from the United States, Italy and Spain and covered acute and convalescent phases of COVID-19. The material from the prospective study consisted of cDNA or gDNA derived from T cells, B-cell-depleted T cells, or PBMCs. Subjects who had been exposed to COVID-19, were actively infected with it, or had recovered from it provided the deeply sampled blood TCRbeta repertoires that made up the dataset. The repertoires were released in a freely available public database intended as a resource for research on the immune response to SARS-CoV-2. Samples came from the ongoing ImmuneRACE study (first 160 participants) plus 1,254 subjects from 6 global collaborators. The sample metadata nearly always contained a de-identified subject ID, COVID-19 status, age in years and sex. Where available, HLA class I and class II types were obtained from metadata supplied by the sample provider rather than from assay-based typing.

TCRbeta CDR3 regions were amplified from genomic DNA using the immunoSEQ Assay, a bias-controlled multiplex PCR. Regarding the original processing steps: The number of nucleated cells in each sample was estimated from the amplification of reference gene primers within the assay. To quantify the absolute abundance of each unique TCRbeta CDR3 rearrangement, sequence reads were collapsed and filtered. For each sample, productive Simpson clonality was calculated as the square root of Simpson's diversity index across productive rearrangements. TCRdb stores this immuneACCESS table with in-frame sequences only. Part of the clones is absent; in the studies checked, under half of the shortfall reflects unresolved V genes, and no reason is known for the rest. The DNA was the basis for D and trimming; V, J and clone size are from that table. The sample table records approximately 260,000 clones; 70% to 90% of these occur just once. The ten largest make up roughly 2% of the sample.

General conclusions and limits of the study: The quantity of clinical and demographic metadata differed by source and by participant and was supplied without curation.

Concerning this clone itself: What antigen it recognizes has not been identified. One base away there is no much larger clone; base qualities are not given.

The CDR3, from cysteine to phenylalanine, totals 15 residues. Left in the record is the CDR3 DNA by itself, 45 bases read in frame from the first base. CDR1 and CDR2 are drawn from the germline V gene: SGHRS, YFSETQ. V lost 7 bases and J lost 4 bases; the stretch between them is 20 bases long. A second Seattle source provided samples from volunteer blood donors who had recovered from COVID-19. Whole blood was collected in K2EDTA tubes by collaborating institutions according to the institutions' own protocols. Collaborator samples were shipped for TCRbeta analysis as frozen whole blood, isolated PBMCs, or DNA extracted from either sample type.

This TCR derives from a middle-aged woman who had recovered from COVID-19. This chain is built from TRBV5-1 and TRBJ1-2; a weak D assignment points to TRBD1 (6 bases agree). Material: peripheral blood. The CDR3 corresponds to CASRDTPLLGYGYTF. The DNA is TGCGCCAGCCGGGACACACCTTTACTTGGCTATGGCTACACCTTC.